One sample yielded the 14 T cell receptor beta chains listed below, sequenced in a study of graft-versus-host responses after intestinal transplantation. Assay: immunoSEQ multiplex PCR; the TCRdb copy retains only in-frame clones and omits some. The sample has approximately 40,000 clones, 91% seen once. Material: PBMCs, obtained roughly 300 days after intestinal transplant. The origin of the receptors is a human patient who received an intestinal transplant, so some T cells may come from the graft donor.

The rearrangement uses TRBV7-6 and TRBJ2-5, with a weak D call TRBD2 (6 bases). Germline assignment: CDR1 SGHVS and CDR2 FNYEAQ. Trimming removed 5 bases from V and 3 bases from J, with 13 bases in between. The CDR3 extends over 14 amino acids. The CDR3 DNA reads TGTGCCAGCAGCCTCCGGGACTTTGAAGAGACCCAGTACTTC. Its protein is CASSLRDFEETQYF.

This chain joins TRBV5-1 and TRBJ2-3; 7 nucleotides agree with TRBD1. CDR3 length: 14 amino acids. V dropped 3 bases and J dropped 1; count of bases not matched to a gene: 2. Germline assignment: CDR1 SGHRS and CDR2 YFSETQ. The CDR3 DNA sequence: TGCGCCAGCAGCTCTGGGACAGGCACAGATACGCAGTATTTT. This gives the protein CASSSGTGTDTQYF.

V gene TRBV4-1 combines with J gene TRBJ1-5; tentative D call: TRBD1 (6 bases). The CDR3 covers 17 residues. From germline, CDR1 is MGHRA and CDR2 YSYEKL. The germline V and J ends were trimmed by 1 base and 0 bases, with 13 bases remaining between them. The CDR3 sequence is CASSQGTGTYSNQPQHF. As DNA, the CDR3 is TGCGCCAGCAGCCAAGGGACCGGGACATATAGCAATCAGCCCCAGCATTTT.

V and J are TRBV29-1 and TRBJ1-1, with D perhaps TRBD1 (5 bases). The CDR3 is 13 amino acids. Deletions cut 4 bases from V and 1 base from J, with 10 bases between. CDR1 and CDR2 (germline): SQVTM, ANQGSEA. The CDR3 region is CSVVTGRNTEAFF. CDR3 bases: TGCAGCGTTGTCACAGGTAGGAACACTGAAGCTTTCTTT.

This sequence joins TRBV2 and TRBJ1-5; D unclear. In germline, CDR1 is SNHLY, CDR2 FYNNEI. V shed 1 base and J shed 0 bases, with 7 bases lying between them. This CDR3 is built from 15 residues. The CDR3 nucleotides read TGTGCCAGCAGTGAAGACCGTTATAGCAATCAGCCCCAGCATTTT. Translated, it gives CASSEDRYSNQPQHF.

The V call is TRBV7-3, the J call TRBJ2-7; D possibly corresponds to TRBD1 (6 bases). The CDR3 sequence is 13 residues long. Germline V lookup: CDR1 SGHTA, CDR2 FQGTGA. Between the trimmed V and J ends, which lost 4 bases and 4 bases, there was a span of 11 bases. This chain's CDR3 is CASSSTTGYEQYF. DNA for the CDR3: TGTGCCAGCAGCTCCACAACAGGGTACGAGCAGTACTTC.

The J gene is TRBJ2-3, the V gene TRBV7-2, with 7 bases lining up with TRBD2. V shed 2 bases, J shed 2 bases, and the junction held 7 bases outside the gene matches. Germline CDR1 is SGHTA and CDR2 is FQGNSA. The CDR3 is 16 amino acids. The CDR3 protein is CASSLRLALSTDTQYF. CDR3 coding DNA: TGTGCCAGCAGCTTAAGACTAGCCCTATCCACAGATACGCAGTATTTT.

In this sample, this clone turned up once. The same CDR3 also results from other DNA sequences found in this sample. This chain joins TRBV10-2 and TRBJ2-1; 8 bases fit TRBD2. The length of the CDR3 is 16 residues. Germline-derived CDR1 and CDR2 are WSHSY and SAAADI. Trimming at V came to 3 bases and at J to 4 bases, leaving 8 bases not matched to a gene. The CDR3 DNA is TGCGCCAGCAGTGATTCCAGCGGGAGAGCTTACAATGAGCAGTTCTTC. Translation: CASSDSSGRAYNEQFF.

The V call is TRBV6-5, the J call TRBJ1-2, with D maybe TRBD1 (5 bases). V was pared by 6 bases and J by 10 bases, with 6 bases between. Germline V CDR1 and CDR2: MNHEY, SVGAGI. There are 9 residues in the CDR3. CDR3 DNA: TGTGCCAGCAGAGGGGACTACACCTTC. It yields the protein CASRGDYTF.

The V and J genes are TRBV19 and TRBJ2-3, with TRBD1 as a possible D gene (5 bases). This CDR3 spans 12 amino acids. Trimming pared 4 bases from V and 4 bases from J, leaving 6 bases between. Germline V CDR1 and CDR2: LNHDA, SQIVND (reference sequence). This CDR3 reads CASSTGPDTQYF. For the CDR3, the DNA is TGTGCCAGTAGTACAGGGCCAGATACGCAGTATTTT.

The genes are TRBV5-5 and TRBJ2-5, with 11 bases identical to TRBD2. Germline loops: CDR1 SGHKS, CDR2 YYEKEE (reference sequence). This CDR3 is 15 amino acids long. Trimming took 5 bases from V and 4 from J; bases not matched to a gene: 7. CDR3 amino acids: CASSPSGGPGETQYF. The CDR3 coding sequence is TGTGCCAGCAGTCCTAGCGGGGGGCCTGGAGAGACCCAGTACTTC. Filled out from reference TRBV5-5 and TRBJ2-5, the complete variable domain reads DAGVTQSPTHLIKTRGQQVTLRCSPISGHKSVSWYQQVLGQGPQFIFQYYEKEERGRGNFPDRFSARQFPNYSSELNVNALLLGDSALYLCASSPSGGPGETQYFGPGTRLLVL.

This clone came up once. The chain combines TRBV7-7 with TRBJ2-5, with D perhaps TRBD2 (6 bases). Trimming shortened V by 5 bases and J by 1 base, and 14 bases separated the two germline ends. CDR1 SSHAT and CDR2 FNYEAQ come from the germline V gene (reference sequence). This CDR3 comprises 15 residues. The CDR3 loop reads CASSPAGRGQETQYF. CDR3 sequence (DNA): TGTGCCAGCAGCCCCGCGGGACGGGGCCAAGAGACCCAGTACTTC.

This clone is a singleton in its sample. J is TRBJ1-5 and V is TRBV18, with 10 bases identical to TRBD1. This CDR3 spans 14 amino acids. Trimming removed 4 bases from V and 5 bases from J; junction bases left unmatched: 2. The germline V gene has CDR1 KGHSH and CDR2 LQKENI. The CDR3 bases are TGTGCCAGCTCACTCGGGACAGGGGATCAGCCCCAGCATTTT. Translation: CASSLGTGDQPQHF.

The genes are TRBV4-2 and TRBJ1-3; possibly TRBD1 for D (5 bases). Germline V gene lookup returns CDR1 LGHNA and CDR2 YNFKEQ. V gave up 1 base and J gave up 4 bases, with 11 bases separating them. CDR3 length: 15 residues. CDR3 in DNA: TGTGCCAGCAGCCAAGGAGGGGAAGGAGGAAACACCATATATTTT. Amino acid sequence: CASSQGGEGGNTIYF.